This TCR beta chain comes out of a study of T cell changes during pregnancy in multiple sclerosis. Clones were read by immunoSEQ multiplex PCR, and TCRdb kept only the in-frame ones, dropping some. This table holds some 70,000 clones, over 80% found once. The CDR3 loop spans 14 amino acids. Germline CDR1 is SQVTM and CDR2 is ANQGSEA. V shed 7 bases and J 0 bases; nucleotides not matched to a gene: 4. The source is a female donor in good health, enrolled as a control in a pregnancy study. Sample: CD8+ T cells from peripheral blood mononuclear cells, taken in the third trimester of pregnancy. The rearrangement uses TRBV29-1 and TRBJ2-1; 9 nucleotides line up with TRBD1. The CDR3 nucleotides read TGCAGCGGGGGACAGGGCGGCTCCTACAATGAGCAGTTCTTC. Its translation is CSGGQGGSYNEQFF.